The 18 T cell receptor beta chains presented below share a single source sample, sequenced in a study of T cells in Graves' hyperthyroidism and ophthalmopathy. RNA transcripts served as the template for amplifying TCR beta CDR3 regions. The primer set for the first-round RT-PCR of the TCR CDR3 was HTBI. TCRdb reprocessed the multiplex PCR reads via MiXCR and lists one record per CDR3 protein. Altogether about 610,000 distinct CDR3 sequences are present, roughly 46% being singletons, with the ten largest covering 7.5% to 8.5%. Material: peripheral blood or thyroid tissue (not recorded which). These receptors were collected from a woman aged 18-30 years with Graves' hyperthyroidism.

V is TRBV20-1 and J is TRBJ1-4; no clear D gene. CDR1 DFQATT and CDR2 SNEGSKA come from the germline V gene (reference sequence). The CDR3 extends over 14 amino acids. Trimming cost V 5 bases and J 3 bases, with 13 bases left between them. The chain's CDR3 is CSAPGLASNEKLFF. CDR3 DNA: TGCAGTGCTCCCGGACTAGCGTCTAATGAAAAACTGTTTTTT.

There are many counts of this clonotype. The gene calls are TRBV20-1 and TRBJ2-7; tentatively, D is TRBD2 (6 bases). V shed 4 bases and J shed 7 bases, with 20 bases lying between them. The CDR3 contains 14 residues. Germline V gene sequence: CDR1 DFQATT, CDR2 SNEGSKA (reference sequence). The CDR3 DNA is TGCAGTGCTAAATCCGGGACTCCCCGGGAGGAGCAGTACTTC. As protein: CSAKSGTPREEQYF.

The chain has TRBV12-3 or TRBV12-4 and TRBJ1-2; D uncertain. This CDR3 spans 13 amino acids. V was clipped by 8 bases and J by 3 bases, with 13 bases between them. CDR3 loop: CASGGSPYYGYTF. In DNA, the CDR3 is TGTGCCAGCGGAGGTAGCCCTTACTATGGCTACACCTTC.

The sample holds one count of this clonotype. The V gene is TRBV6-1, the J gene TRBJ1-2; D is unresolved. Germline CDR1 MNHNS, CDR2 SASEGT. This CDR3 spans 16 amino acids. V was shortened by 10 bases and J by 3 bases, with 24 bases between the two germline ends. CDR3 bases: TGTGCCACCTTCCCGGGCCAGTCCCATCAATACTATGGCTACACCTTC. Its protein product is CATFPGQSHQYYGYTF.

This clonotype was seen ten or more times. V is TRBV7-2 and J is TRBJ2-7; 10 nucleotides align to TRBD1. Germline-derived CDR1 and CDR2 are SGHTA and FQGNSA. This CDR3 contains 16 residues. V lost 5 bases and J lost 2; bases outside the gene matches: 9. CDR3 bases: TGTGCCAGCAGCCCCCCCGCAGGACAGGGGGCCTACGAGCAGTACTTC. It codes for CASSPPAGQGAYEQYF.

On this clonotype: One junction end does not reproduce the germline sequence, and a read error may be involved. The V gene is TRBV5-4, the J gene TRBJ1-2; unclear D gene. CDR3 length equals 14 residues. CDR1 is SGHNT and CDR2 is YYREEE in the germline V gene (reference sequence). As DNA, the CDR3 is TGCGCCAGCAGCCAAGATGGGCCGGGAGGGGGCTACACCTTC. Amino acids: CASSQDGPGGGYTF.

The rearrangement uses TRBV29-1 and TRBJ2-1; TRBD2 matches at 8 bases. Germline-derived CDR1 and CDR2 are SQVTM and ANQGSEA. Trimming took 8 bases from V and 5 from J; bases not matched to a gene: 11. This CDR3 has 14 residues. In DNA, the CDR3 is TGCAGCACCTGTAAGGGACTAGGGCACAATGAGCAGTTCTTC. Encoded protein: CSTCKGLGHNEQFF.

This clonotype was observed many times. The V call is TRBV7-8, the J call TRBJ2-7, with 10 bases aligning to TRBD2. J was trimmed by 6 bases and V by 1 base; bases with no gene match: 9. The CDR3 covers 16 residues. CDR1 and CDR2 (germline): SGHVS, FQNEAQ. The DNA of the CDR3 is TGTGCCAGCAGCTTAGGTCCTAGCGGGAGTAAGGGCGAGCAGTACTTC. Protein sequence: CASSLGPSGSKGEQYF.

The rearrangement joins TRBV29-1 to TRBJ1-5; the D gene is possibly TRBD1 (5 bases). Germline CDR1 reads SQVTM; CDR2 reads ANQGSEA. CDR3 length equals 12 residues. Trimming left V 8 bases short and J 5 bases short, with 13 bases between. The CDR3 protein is CSSPGRDQPQHF. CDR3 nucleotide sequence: TGCAGCTCACCAGGCAGGGATCAGCCCCAGCATTTT.

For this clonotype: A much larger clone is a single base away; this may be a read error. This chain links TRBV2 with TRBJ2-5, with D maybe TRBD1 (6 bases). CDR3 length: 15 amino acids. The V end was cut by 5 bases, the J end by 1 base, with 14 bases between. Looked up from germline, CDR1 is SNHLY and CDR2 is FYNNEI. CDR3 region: CASSHNGQLQETQYF. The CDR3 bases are TGTGCCAGCAGTCACAATGGACAGCTCCAAGAGACCCAGTACTTC.

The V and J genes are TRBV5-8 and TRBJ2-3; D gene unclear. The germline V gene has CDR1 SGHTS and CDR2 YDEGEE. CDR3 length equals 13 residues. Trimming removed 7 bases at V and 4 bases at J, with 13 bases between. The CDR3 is CASSPYNSDTQYF. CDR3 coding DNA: TGTGCCAGCTCCCCCTACAACTCAGATACGCAGTATTTT. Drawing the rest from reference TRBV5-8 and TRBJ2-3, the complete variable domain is EAGVTQSPTHLIKTRGQQATLRCSPISGHTSVYWYQQALGLGLQFLLWYDEGEERNRGNFPPRFSGRQFPNYSSELNVNALELEDSALYLCASSPYNSDTQYFGPGTRLTVL.

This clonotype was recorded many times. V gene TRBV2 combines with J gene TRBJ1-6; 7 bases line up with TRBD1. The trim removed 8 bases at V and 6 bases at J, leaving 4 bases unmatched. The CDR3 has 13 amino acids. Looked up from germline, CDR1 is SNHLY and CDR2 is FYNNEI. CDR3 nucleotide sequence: TGTGCCAGCTACAGGGGCGCTAATTCACCCCTCCACTTT. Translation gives CASYRGANSPLHF.

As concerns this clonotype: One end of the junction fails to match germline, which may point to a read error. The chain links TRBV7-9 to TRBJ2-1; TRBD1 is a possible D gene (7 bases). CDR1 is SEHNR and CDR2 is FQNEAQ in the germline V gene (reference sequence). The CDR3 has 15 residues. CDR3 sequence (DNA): TGTGCCAGCACCTTACAGGGGAGGATTAGTAATGAGCAGTTCTTC. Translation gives CASTLQGRISNEQFF.

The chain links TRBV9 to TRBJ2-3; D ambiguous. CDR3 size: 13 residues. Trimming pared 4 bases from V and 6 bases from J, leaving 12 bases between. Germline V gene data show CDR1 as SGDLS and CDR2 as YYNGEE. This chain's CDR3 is CASSTIVGDTQYF. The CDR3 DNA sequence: TGTGCCAGCAGCACCATAGTTGGCGATACGCAGTATTTT.

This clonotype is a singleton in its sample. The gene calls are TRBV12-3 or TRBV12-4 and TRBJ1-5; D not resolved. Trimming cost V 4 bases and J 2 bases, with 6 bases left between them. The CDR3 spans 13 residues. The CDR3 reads CASSYQGNQPQHF. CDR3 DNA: TGTGCCAGCAGTTACCAGGGCAATCAGCCCCAGCATTTT.

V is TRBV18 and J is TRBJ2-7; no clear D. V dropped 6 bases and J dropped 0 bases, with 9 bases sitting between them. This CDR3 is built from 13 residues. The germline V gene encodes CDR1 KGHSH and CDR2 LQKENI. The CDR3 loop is CASSPPISYEQYF. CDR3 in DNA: TGTGCCAGCTCCCCTCCGATCTCCTACGAGCAGTACTTC.

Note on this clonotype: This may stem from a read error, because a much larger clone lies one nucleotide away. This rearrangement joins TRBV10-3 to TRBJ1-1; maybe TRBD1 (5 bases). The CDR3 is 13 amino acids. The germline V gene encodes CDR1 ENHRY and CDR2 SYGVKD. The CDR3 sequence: CASSEYGTSEASF. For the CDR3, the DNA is TGTGCCAGCAGTGAATACGGGACCTCCGAAGCTTCCTTT.

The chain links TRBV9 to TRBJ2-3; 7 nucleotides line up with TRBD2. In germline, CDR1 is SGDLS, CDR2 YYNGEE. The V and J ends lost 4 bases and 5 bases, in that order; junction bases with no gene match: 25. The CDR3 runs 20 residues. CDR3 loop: CASSTVGGIGDHGIVDTQYF. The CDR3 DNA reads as TGTGCCAGCAGCACAGTGGGAGGGATAGGAGACCACGGGATAGTAGATACGCAGTATTTT.